Below, 21 T cell receptor beta chains from the same sample are listed, as sequenced in a study of T cell responses to AZD1222 COVID-19 vaccine. Profiling relied on immunoSEQ multiplex PCR, and the TCRdb table lists in-frame clones only, not all of them. Seen here are 79,000 or so clones, approximately 89% observed once, and the top ten hold 5.3%. Here the sequenced sample was peripheral blood, taken 28 days after the second AZD1222 dose. The receptor source for this set is an adult who received the AZD1222 COVID-19 vaccine.

CDR3 residues: CASSIDFLGGGSADTQYF. Written as DNA, the CDR3 is TGTGCCAGTAGTATTGATTTTCTCGGAGGGGGTAGCGCAGATACGCAGTATTTT. The chain links TRBV19 to TRBJ2-3; D is perhaps TRBD1 or TRBD2 (6 bases each). The CDR3 loop spans 18 amino acids. In germline, CDR1 is LNHDA, CDR2 SQIVND (reference sequence). Trimming took off 3 bases at V and 4 bases at J, with 23 bases between the two ends.

This rearrangement joins TRBV15 to TRBJ2-1; D not resolved. The length of the CDR3 is 13 residues. Between the trimmed V and J ends, which lost 5 bases and 12 bases, there was a span of 17 bases. The V gene's germline CDR1 is LNHNV and CDR2 YYDKDF (reference sequence). The CDR3 here is CATSARMDAGQFF. In nucleotides, the CDR3 is TGTGCCACCAGCGCTCGGATGGATGCAGGGCAGTTCTTC.

The chain couples TRBV5-1 to TRBJ2-5, with TRBD1 as a possible D gene (5 bases). Looked up from germline, CDR1 is SGHRS and CDR2 is YFSETQ. Trimming stripped 4 bases from V and 3 bases from J, with 16 bases between. This CDR3 is 15 amino acids long. CDR3 protein: CASSAEGHTKETQYF. As DNA, the CDR3 is TGCGCCAGCAGCGCGGAAGGACATACCAAAGAGACCCAGTACTTC.

The rearrangement joins TRBV19 to TRBJ1-3; D may be TRBD1 (5 bases). This CDR3 has 14 amino acids. Looked up from germline, CDR1 is LNHDA and CDR2 is SQIVND (reference sequence). With 7 bases removed from V and 1 base from J, the gap between germline ends came to 11 bases. CDR3 in DNA: TGTGCCAGTAACCACGGGGCGTCTGGAAACACCATATATTTT. This sequence encodes CASNHGASGNTIYF. The complete variable domain, with remaining parts taken from reference TRBV19 and TRBJ1-3, reads DGGITQSPKYLFRKEGQNVTLSCEQNLNHDAMYWYRQDPGQGLRLIYYSQIVNDFQKGDIAEGYSVSREKKESFPLTVTSAQKNPTAFYLCASNHGASGNTIYFGEGSWLTVV.

The chain uses TRBV7-3 and TRBJ2-5; TRBD2 aligns across 8 bases. Germline CDR1 reads SGHTA; CDR2 reads FQGTGA. V shed 5 bases, J shed 6 bases, and the junction held 5 bases outside the gene matches. This CDR3 has 13 residues. CDR3 DNA: TGTGCCAGCAGCCCCGCGGGGGGACAGACCCAGTACTTC. This encodes CASSPAGGQTQYF.

CDR3 in DNA: TGCGCCAGCAGTGTCCTAGCGCAGAACACCGGGGAGCTGTTTTTT. Its protein product is CASSVLAQNTGELFF. The rearrangement uses TRBV5-1 and TRBJ2-2, with TRBD2 as a possible D gene (6 bases). V dropped 5 bases and J dropped 1 base, with 12 bases sitting between them. The germline V gene has CDR1 SGHRS and CDR2 YFSETQ. CDR3 size: 15 residues.

V is TRBV5-1 and J is TRBJ1-1; the D is unclear. Germline CDR1 is SGHRS and CDR2 is YFSETQ. Trimming removed 2 bases from V and 6 bases from J, with 14 bases in between. The CDR3 is 14 amino acids. The CDR3: CASSFEGSHPEAFF. The CDR3 DNA is TGCGCCAGCAGCTTCGAGGGCTCGCACCCTGAAGCTTTCTTT.

The chain recombines TRBV15 with TRBJ1-6; D remains ambiguous. Trimming removed 5 bases at V and 4 bases at J, with 9 bases between. Germline V lookup: CDR1 LNHNV, CDR2 YYDKDF (reference sequence). The CDR3 sequence is 14 residues long. CDR3 bases: TGTGCCACCAGCCTGACGGGGTATAATTCACCCCTCCACTTT. Translating gives CATSLTGYNSPLHF.

This rearrangement joins TRBV7-2 to TRBJ2-2; TRBD2 aligns across 10 bases. CDR1 is SGHTA, CDR2 FQGNSA, per germline. The J segment lost 5 bases and the V segment lost 4 bases, leaving 13 bases of the junction unmatched. The length of the CDR3 is 18 residues. CDR3 DNA sequence: TGTGCCAGCAGCTCCCAGGAAGCGGGGGGGCTTTGGACCGGGGAGCTGTTTTTT. Protein product: CASSSQEAGGLWTGELFF.

J is TRBJ1-4 and V is TRBV19; D remains ambiguous. V lost 6 bases and J 2 bases, leaving 13 bases between the germline ends. Germline V gives CDR1 LNHDA, CDR2 SQIVND (reference sequence). This CDR3 region has 15 residues. This CDR3 reads CASSSTGGTNEKLFF. The CDR3 bases are TGTGCCAGTAGCTCAACCGGAGGGACTAATGAAAAACTGTTTTTT. The whole variable domain, remainder taken from reference TRBV19 and TRBJ1-4, is DGGITQSPKYLFRKEGQNVTLSCEQNLNHDAMYWYRQDPGQGLRLIYYSQIVNDFQKGDIAEGYSVSREKKESFPLTVTSAQKNPTAFYLCASSSTGGTNEKLFFGSGTQLSVL.

The chain uses TRBV7-8 and TRBJ1-2; 11 nucleotides match TRBD1. Germline V gene lookup returns CDR1 SGHVS and CDR2 FQNEAQ. V trimming: 4 bases; J trimming: 7 bases; junction bases outside the gene matches: 5. CDR3 length: 14 residues. This CDR3 is CASSYAGTGGGYTF. The CDR3 coding sequence is TGTGCCAGCAGCTATGCGGGGACAGGGGGTGGCTACACCTTC.

To note about this clone: Other DNA sequences from this sample encode an identical CDR3 as well. The chain combines TRBV18 with TRBJ2-5; D is unclear. This CDR3 is built from 13 residues. With 3 bases removed from V and 1 base from J, the gap between germline ends came to 6 bases. Germline V gene data show CDR1 as KGHSH and CDR2 as LQKENI. The CDR3 loop reads CASSPGGQETQYF. In DNA form, the CDR3 reads TGTGCCAGCTCACCCGGTGGCCAAGAGACCCAGTACTTC. The full variable domain, with the rest looked up from reference TRBV18 and TRBJ2-5, is NAGVMQNPRHLVRRRGQEARLRCSPMKGHSHVYWYRQLPEEGLKFMVYLQKENIIDESGMPKERFSAEFPKEGPSILRIQQVVRGDSAAYFCASSPGGQETQYFGPGTRLLVL.

V and J are TRBV11-1 and TRBJ2-2; TRBD1 aligns across 11 bases. Germline V gene lookup returns CDR1 SGHAT and CDR2 FQDESV (reference sequence). CDR3 length equals 15 residues. V lost 5 bases to trimming and J lost 6 bases; unmatched junction nucleotides: 5. CDR3 nucleotide sequence: TGTGCCAGCAGCACCTGGGACAGGGGGGCCGGGGAGCTGTTTTTT. It yields the protein CASSTWDRGAGELFF.

This chain joins TRBV6-5 and TRBJ2-3; unclear D gene. Trimming stripped 2 bases from V and 6 bases from J, with 12 bases between. Looked up from germline, CDR1 is MNHEY and CDR2 is SVGAGI. This CDR3 region has 14 residues. The CDR3 reads CASSYSMGTDTQYF. The CDR3, as DNA: TGTGCCAGCAGTTACAGTATGGGAACTGATACGCAGTATTTT.

The rearrangement joins TRBV5-1 to TRBJ1-2; tentative D call: TRBD1 (6 bases). The ends were cut back, 4 bases at V and 4 bases at J, with 20 bases in the middle. This CDR3 has 16 residues. From germline, CDR1 is SGHRS and CDR2 YFSETQ. Here the CDR3 reads CASSPRGQSDTYGYTF. Here the CDR3 DNA reads TGCGCCAGCAGCCCCCGGGGGCAGAGTGACACCTATGGCTACACCTTC.

The V and J genes are TRBV14 and TRBJ2-5; D gene uncertain. V was cut by 0 bases and J by 5 bases, with 16 bases left in between. Germline V gene data show CDR1 as SGHDN and CDR2 as FVKESK. There are 16 residues in the CDR3. DNA of the CDR3: TGTGCCAGCAGCCAAGACCCCCGGCAGGCGCTGGAGACCCAGTACTTC. Encoded protein: CASSQDPRQALETQYF.

The CDR3 sequence is CASSLLSSGNTIYF. The CDR3 region has the DNA TGTGCCAGCAGCTTGTTGAGCTCTGGAAACACCATATATTTT. The V and J genes are TRBV5-8 and TRBJ1-3; D remains unclear. The V gene lost 1 base and the J gene lost 0 bases, with 5 bases spanning the gap. The CDR3 is 14 residues long. The germline CDR1 and CDR2 sequences are SGHTS and YDEGEE.

This chain joins TRBV5-6 and TRBJ2-7; perhaps TRBD1 as D (6 bases). The CDR3 spans 14 residues. Germline-derived CDR1 and CDR2 are SGHDT and YYEEEE. Trimming took 3 bases from V and 2 from J, leaving 12 bases between them. The CDR3 DNA reads as TGTGCCAGCAGCTGGGCAGGGGAAGCCTACGAGCAGTACTTC. It specifies CASSWAGEAYEQYF.

J is TRBJ2-3 and V is TRBV27, with TRBD1 matching 7 bases. Germline assignment: CDR1 MNHEY and CDR2 SMNVEV (reference sequence). There are 14 residues in the CDR3. V trimming: 11 bases; J trimming: 2 bases; junction bases outside the gene matches: 10. The CDR3 coding sequence is TGTGCCGCCTCCAGGGGGTGGTTCACAGATACGCAGTATTTT. Amino acid sequence: CAASRGWFTDTQYF.

The chain has TRBV7-8 and TRBJ2-5; D ambiguous. Per the germline V gene, CDR1 is SGHVS and CDR2 is FQNEAQ. V was cut by 1 base and J by 5 bases, with 11 bases left in between. The CDR3 is made up of 14 amino acids. The CDR3 DNA reads as TGTGCCAGCAGCTTAGGGCCCGACCTGGAGACCCAGTACTTC. Encoded protein: CASSLGPDLETQYF.

This rearrangement joins TRBV6-5 to TRBJ1-2; D possibly corresponds to TRBD1 (6 bases). Trimming removed 2 bases at V and 3 bases at J, with 16 bases between. This CDR3 has 16 residues. Germline CDR1 MNHEY, CDR2 SVGAGI. The CDR3 region is CASSYDEGGYYYGYTF. The CDR3 region has the DNA TGTGCCAGCAGTTACGATGAAGGGGGATACTACTATGGCTACACCTTC.